Ten or more counts support the clone carrying this T cell receptor beta chain. Unique molecular identifiers were incorporated when the TCRbeta library was constructed. TCRdb redid the calling of the PCR reads with MiXCR, one entry per CDR3 protein. The table records roughly 220,000 distinct CDR3 sequences, around 9.7% of them present only once. This specimen comes from a study of T-cell reconstitution after alpha-beta-depleted transplantation in children. The length of the CDR3 is 15 residues. Trimming cost V 5 bases and J 5 bases, with 16 bases left between them. The germline V gene has CDR1 MNHEY and CDR2 SVGEGT.

The material sequenced was PBMCs from the stem cell graft donor, taken from the stem cell graft. This chain uses TRBV6-2 or TRBV6-3 with TRBJ1-5, with unresolved D. The receptor's source is a human donor who donated a stem cell graft to a child with SCID. The CDR3 DNA follows: TGTGCCAGCAGTCCAACGGACGGGGAACATCAGCCCCAGCATTTT. Amino acids: CASSPTDGEHQPQHF.